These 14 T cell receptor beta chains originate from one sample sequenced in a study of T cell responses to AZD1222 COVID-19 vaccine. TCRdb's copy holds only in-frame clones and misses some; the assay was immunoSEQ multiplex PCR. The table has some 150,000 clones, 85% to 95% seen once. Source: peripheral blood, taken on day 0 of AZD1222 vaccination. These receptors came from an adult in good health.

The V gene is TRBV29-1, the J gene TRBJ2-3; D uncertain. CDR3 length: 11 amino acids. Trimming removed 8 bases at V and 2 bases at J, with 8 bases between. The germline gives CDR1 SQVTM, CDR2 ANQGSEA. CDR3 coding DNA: TGCAGCTTAGGAGACACAGATACGCAGTATTTT. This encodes CSLGDTDTQYF.

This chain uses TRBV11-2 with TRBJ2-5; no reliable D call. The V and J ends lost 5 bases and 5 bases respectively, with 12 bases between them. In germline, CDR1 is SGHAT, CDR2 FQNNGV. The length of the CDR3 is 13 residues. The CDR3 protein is CASSPCPGETQYF. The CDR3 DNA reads TGTGCCAGCAGCCCTTGTCCGGGCGAGACCCAGTACTTC. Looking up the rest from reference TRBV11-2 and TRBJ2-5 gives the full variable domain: EAGVAQSPRYKIIEKRQSVAFWCNPISGHATLYWYQQILGQGPKLLIQFQNNGVVDDSQLPKDRFSAERLKGVDSTLKIQPAKLEDSAVYLCASSPCPGETQYFGPGTRLLVL.

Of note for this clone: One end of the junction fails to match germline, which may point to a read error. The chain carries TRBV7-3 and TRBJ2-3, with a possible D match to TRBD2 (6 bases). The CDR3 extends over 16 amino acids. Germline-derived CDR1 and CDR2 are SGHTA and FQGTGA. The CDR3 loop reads CASSPEGTASTDMQYF. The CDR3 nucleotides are TGTGCCAGCAGCCCGGAGGGGACCGCCAGCACAGATATGCAGTATTTT.

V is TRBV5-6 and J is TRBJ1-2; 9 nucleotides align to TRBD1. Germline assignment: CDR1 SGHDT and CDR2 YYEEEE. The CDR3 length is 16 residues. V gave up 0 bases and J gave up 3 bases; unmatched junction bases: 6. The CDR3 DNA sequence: TGTGCCAGCAGCTTGGTGGACAGGGGAGCGGACTATGGCTACACCTTC. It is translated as CASSLVDRGADYGYTF.

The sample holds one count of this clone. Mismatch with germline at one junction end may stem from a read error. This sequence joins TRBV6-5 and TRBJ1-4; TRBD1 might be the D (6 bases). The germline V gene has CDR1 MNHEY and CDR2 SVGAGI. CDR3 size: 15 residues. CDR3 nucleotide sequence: TGTGCTAGCAGTTACACAGGGTCTGATAATGAAAAACTGTTTTTT. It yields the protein CASSYTGSDNEKLFF.

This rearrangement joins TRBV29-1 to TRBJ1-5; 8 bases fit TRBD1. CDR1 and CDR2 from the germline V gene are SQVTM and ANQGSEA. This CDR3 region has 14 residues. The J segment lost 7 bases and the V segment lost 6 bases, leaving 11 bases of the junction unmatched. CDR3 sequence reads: CSVPPAGGQQPQHF. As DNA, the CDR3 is TGCAGCGTACCCCCGGCAGGGGGCCAACAGCCCCAGCATTTT.

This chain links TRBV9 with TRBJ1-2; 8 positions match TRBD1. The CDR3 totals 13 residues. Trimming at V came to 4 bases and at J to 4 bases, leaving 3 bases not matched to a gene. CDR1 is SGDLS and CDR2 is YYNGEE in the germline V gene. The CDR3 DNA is TGTGCCAGCAGCATGGACAGGGCCTATGGCTACACCTTC. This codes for CASSMDRAYGYTF.

This CDR3 is CASSLARGIAEAFF. The CDR3 DNA is TGTGCCAGCAGCTTAGCCCGAGGCATCGCTGAAGCTTTCTTT. The J gene is TRBJ1-1, the V gene TRBV11-2; D is ambiguous. The CDR3 extends over 14 amino acids. Trimming pared 1 base from V and 6 bases from J, leaving 12 bases between. CDR1 and CDR2 from the germline V gene are SGHAT and FQNNGV.

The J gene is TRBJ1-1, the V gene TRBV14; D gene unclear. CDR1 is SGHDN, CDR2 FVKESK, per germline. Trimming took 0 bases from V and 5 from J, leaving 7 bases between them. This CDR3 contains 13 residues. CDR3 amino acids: CASSQDWGTEAFF. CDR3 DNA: TGTGCCAGCAGCCAAGATTGGGGAACTGAAGCTTTCTTT. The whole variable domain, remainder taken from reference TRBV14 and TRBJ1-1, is EAGVTQFPSHSVIEKGQTVTLRCDPISGHDNLYWYRRVMGKEIKFLLHFVKESKQDESGMPNNRFLAERTGGTYSTLKVQPAELEDSGVYFCASSQDWGTEAFFGQGTRLTVV.

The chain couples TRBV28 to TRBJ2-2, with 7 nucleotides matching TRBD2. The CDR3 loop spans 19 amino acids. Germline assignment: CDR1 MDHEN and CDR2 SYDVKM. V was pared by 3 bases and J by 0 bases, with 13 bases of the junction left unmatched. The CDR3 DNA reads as TGTGCCAGCAGTTTGGTCTCGCGGGGGATTACGACGAACACCGGGGAGCTGTTTTTT. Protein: CASSLVSRGITTNTGELFF.

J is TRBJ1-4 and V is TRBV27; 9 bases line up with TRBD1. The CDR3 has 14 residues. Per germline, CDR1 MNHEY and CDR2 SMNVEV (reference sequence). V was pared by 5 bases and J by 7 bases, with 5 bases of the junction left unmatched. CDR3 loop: CASSNRGPGEKLFF. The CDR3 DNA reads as TGTGCCAGCAGTAACAGGGGGCCGGGTGAAAAACTGTTTTTT.

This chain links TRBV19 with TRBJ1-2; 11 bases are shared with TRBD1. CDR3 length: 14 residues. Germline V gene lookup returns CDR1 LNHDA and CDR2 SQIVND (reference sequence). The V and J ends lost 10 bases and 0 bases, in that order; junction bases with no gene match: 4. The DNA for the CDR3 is TGTGCCACGGGACAGGGGGTGTCTAACTATGGCTACACCTTC. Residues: CATGQGVSNYGYTF.

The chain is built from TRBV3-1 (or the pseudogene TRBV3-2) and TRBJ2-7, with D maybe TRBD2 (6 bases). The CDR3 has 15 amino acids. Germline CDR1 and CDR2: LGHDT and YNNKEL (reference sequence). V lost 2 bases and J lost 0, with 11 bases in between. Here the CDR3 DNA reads TGTGCCAGCAGCCAATCGGTAGCGGACTCCTACGAGCAGTACTTC. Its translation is CASSQSVADSYEQYF.

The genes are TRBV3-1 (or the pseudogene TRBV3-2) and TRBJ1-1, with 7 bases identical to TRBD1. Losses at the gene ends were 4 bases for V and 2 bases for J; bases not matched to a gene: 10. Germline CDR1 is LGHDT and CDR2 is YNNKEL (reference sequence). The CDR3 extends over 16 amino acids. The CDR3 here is CASSLGGSGPNTEAFF. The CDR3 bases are TGTGCCAGCAGCCTAGGGGGCTCTGGACCCAACACTGAAGCTTTCTTT.